This T cell receptor beta chain was profiled in a study of T cells after yellow fever vaccination. Overall study findings and caveats: Abundant clonotypes from the bulk population could have been carried over as contaminants into FACS-sorted repertoires. A faster peak, day 5 versus 15, was reached by the weaker secondary response. Re-detected after boosting: most primary clones, around 97% of CD4 and around 86% of CD8.

Concerning this clonotype itself: Its antigen remains unknown. Compared with germline, one end of the junction differs, possibly owing to a read error.

The CDR3 runs 12 residues. TCRdb re-derived calls from the 5' RACE reads in MiXCR, one entry per CDR3 protein. The table shows around 360,000 distinct CDR3 sequences, with more than 9% occurring only once. This clonotype was sampled from a man aged 18 to 29 who received the YFV17D yellow fever vaccine. Sequencing used PBMCs, obtained on the day of the first yellow fever vaccination. This chain connects TRBV12-3 or TRBV12-4 to TRBJ2-1; perhaps TRBD2 as D (5 bases). As DNA, the CDR3 is TGTCCCAGCGGACCCTCCTACAATGAGCAGTTCTTC. Protein sequence: CPSGPSYNEQFF.